A single sample gave rise to the 26 T cell receptor beta chains below, sequenced in a study of T cell responses to AZD1222 COVID-19 vaccine. Sequenced by immunoSEQ multiplex PCR; TCRdb stores in-frame clones only, minus some. The sample carries about 130,000 clones, 70% to 90% recorded once. Material: peripheral blood, obtained on day 0 of AZD1222 vaccination. The receptors here all came from an adult in good health.

The chain couples TRBV13 to TRBJ2-1, with TRBD1 as a possible D gene (6 bases). Trimming left V 5 bases short and J 5 bases short, with 13 bases between. This CDR3 is 14 amino acids long. CDR1 PRHDT and CDR2 FYEKMQ come from the germline V gene (reference sequence). The CDR3 spells CASSPTGDNNEQFF. CDR3 in DNA: TGTGCCAGCAGCCCCACCGGGGACAACAATGAGCAGTTCTTC.

This CDR3 reads CASRGLSTDTQYF. DNA of the CDR3: TGTGCCAGCAGAGGACTAAGCACAGATACGCAGTATTTT. V usage is TRBV3-1 (or the pseudogene TRBV3-2) and J usage is TRBJ2-3, with D possibly matching TRBD2 (6 bases). The CDR3 length is 13 residues. Looked up from germline, CDR1 is LGHDT and CDR2 is YNNKEL (reference sequence). V lost 6 bases to trimming and J lost 0 bases, with 7 bases between them.

This clone came up a few times. The chain employs TRBV9 and TRBJ1-2; D is unresolved. CDR1 is SGDLS and CDR2 is YYNGEE in the germline V gene. The CDR3 sequence is 15 residues long. With 6 bases removed from V and 1 base from J, the gap between germline ends came to 16 bases. The CDR3 here is CASTPRAGVNYGYTF. CDR3 DNA: TGTGCCAGCACTCCGAGGGCCGGGGTTAACTATGGCTACACCTTC.

The V and J genes are TRBV10-2 and TRBJ1-1; tentatively, D is TRBD1 (6 bases). V dropped 7 bases and J dropped 8 bases, with 20 bases sitting between them. The germline gives CDR1 WSHSY, CDR2 SAAADI. This CDR3 region has 14 residues. The CDR3 nucleotides are TGCGCCAGCATGACAGGCCTGCCTAAACAGGAAGCTTTCTTT. Protein product: CASMTGLPKQEAFF.

This sequence joins TRBV10-3 and TRBJ2-3; possibly TRBD1 for D (5 bases). Germline loops: CDR1 ENHRY, CDR2 SYGVKD. This CDR3 is 16 amino acids long. The V gene lost 5 bases and the J gene lost 0 bases, with 15 bases spanning the gap. In DNA, the CDR3 is TGTGCCATCAGTTCGACAGAGCTAATCAGCACAGATACGCAGTATTTT. Its protein product is CAISSTELISTDTQYF.

J is TRBJ2-7 and V is TRBV12-3 or TRBV12-4, with D uncertain. Trimming took off 3 bases at V and 3 bases at J, with 9 bases between the two ends. The CDR3 extends over 13 amino acids. As DNA, the CDR3 is TGTGCCAGCAGTTTTCTAGTAGGCTACGAGCAGTACTTC. Translated, it gives CASSFLVGYEQYF.

This sequence joins TRBV24-1 and TRBJ2-1; 7 nucleotides line up with TRBD2. V lost 1 base, J lost 8 bases, and 7 bases stayed unmatched. The germline CDR1 and CDR2 sequences are KGHDR and SFDVKD. The CDR3 extends over 15 amino acids. The CDR3 coding sequence is TGTGCCACCAGTGATTTCGAGACTAGCTTGGATGAGCAGTTCTTC. This codes for CATSDFETSLDEQFF.

The gene calls are TRBV19 and TRBJ1-3; D call uncertain. Trimming removed 9 bases from V and 7 bases from J, with 19 bases in between. The CDR3 is 14 amino acids. The V gene's germline CDR1 is LNHDA and CDR2 SQIVND (reference sequence). Written as DNA, the CDR3 is TGTGCCAGCAGGAATCAACGGTTCGGGAACACCATATATTTT. This encodes CASRNQRFGNTIYF.

The chain joins TRBV19 to TRBJ2-1; TRBD1 is a possible D gene (5 bases). This CDR3 comprises 15 residues. CDR1 and CDR2 from the germline V gene are LNHDA and SQIVND (reference sequence). V lost 6 bases and J lost 7, with 19 bases in between. The DNA for the CDR3 is TGTGCCAGTAGCTTGCAGGGCGGCTTGAGGAATGAGCAGTTCTTC. Protein sequence: CASSLQGGLRNEQFF.

V gene TRBV18 combines with J gene TRBJ1-1, with 11 bases lining up with TRBD1. The CDR3 loop spans 15 amino acids. V dropped 3 bases and J dropped 4; count of bases not matched to a gene: 4. Per germline, CDR1 KGHSH and CDR2 LQKENI. CDR3 sequence reads: CASSPRTGGITEAFF. CDR3 bases: TGTGCCAGCTCACCTAGGACAGGGGGCATCACTGAAGCTTTCTTT.

The count of this clone is one. This chain uses TRBV24-1 with TRBJ1-4; 9 bases line up with TRBD1. Germline V gene lookup returns CDR1 KGHDR and CDR2 SFDVKD. V dropped 4 bases and J dropped 7; count of bases not matched to a gene: 6. This CDR3 comprises 15 residues. The CDR3 loop is CATSDTGTGSEKLFF. In DNA, the CDR3 is TGTGCCACCAGTGACACCGGGACAGGGAGTGAAAAACTGTTTTTT.

This clone is a singleton in its sample. V is TRBV7-8 and J is TRBJ2-5; D perhaps matches TRBD1 (6 bases). V was trimmed by 4 bases and J by 1 base, leaving 10 bases between them. Germline V lookup: CDR1 SGHVS, CDR2 FQNEAQ. This CDR3 comprises 14 residues. CDR3 amino acids: CASSWGTFQETQYF. CDR3 DNA: TGTGCCAGCAGCTGGGGGACATTCCAAGAGACCCAGTACTTC.

The V and J genes are TRBV24-1 and TRBJ2-7; 12 bases are a match to TRBD2. CDR3 length: 14 amino acids. V was clipped by 6 bases and J by 4 bases; unmatched bases: 3. Germline CDR1 reads KGHDR; CDR2 reads SFDVKD. In DNA, the CDR3 is TGTGCCACCAGTCCTGGACTAGCGGGGTACGAGCAGTACTTC. Translated, it gives CATSPGLAGYEQYF.

This rearrangement joins TRBV18 to TRBJ2-6, with TRBD1 identical over 12 bases. Looked up from germline, CDR1 is KGHSH and CDR2 is LQKENI. V was clipped by 3 bases and J by 0 bases; unmatched bases: 6. The CDR3 has 19 amino acids. The CDR3 loop reads CASSPRGQGAPSGANVLTF. The CDR3, as DNA: TGTGCCAGCTCACCCCGGGGACAGGGGGCGCCCTCTGGGGCCAACGTCCTGACTTTC.

In its sample, this clone was seen a few times. The chain links TRBV29-1 to TRBJ1-2; no clear D gene. CDR1 is SQVTM and CDR2 is ANQGSEA in the germline V gene. Trimming cost V 4 bases and J 4 bases, with 13 bases left between them. This CDR3 is built from 13 residues. DNA for the CDR3: TGCAGCGTTGCAGGCAACAACGGCTATGGCTACACCTTC. This encodes CSVAGNNGYGYTF.

This clone was seen only a few times. The rearrangement joins TRBV7-8 to TRBJ1-2, with D possibly being TRBD1 (5 bases). Deletions cut 5 bases from V and 5 bases from J, with 21 bases between. The CDR3 runs 16 residues. Germline V gene lookup returns CDR1 SGHVS and CDR2 FQNEAQ. CDR3 nucleotide sequence: TGTGCCAGCAGCGCGGGACGGGAGAAGCTTCAGTATGGCTACACCTTC. It encodes CASSAGREKLQYGYTF.

This chain joins TRBV30 and TRBJ1-2; no firm D call. Germline values: CDR1 GTSNPN, CDR2 SVGIG (reference sequence). The CDR3 has 11 amino acids. Between the trimmed V and J ends, which lost 0 bases and 8 bases, there was a span of 7 bases. CDR3 in DNA: TGTGCCTGGAGTGTGGGGATCGGCTACACCTTC. Translating gives CAWSVGIGYTF.

V and J are TRBV10-3 and TRBJ2-1; TRBD2 matches 7 bases. This CDR3 is built from 19 residues. V gave up 5 bases and J gave up 0 bases; unmatched junction bases: 16. The germline CDR1 and CDR2 sequences are ENHRY and SYGVKD. CDR3 residues: CAISPPILVRDYSYNEQFF. CDR3 in DNA: TGTGCCATCAGTCCCCCGATTCTCGTCCGGGACTACTCCTACAATGAGCAGTTCTTC.

J is TRBJ1-5 and V is TRBV30, with a possible D match to TRBD1 (6 bases). The CDR3 is 16 residues long. Trimming left V 0 bases short and J 3 bases short, with 15 bases between. The germline V gene has CDR1 GTSNPN and CDR2 SVGIG (reference sequence). Written as DNA, the CDR3 is TGTGCCTGGAGTGTACGGGGGCAGCGAGACAATCAGCCCCAGCATTTT. This encodes CAWSVRGQRDNQPQHF.

This chain links TRBV5-1 with TRBJ2-7; D may be TRBD1 (5 bases). The germline V and J ends were trimmed by 4 bases and 4 bases, with 18 bases remaining between them. The V gene's germline CDR1 is SGHRS and CDR2 YFSETQ. This CDR3 comprises 15 residues. The CDR3 nucleotides read TGCGCCAGCAGCGCATGGCTCCAGGGCGAGTACGAGCAGTACTTC. It yields the protein CASSAWLQGEYEQYF. Using reference TRBV5-1 and TRBJ2-7 for the parts outside the CDR3, the full variable domain is KAGVTQTPRYLIKTRGQQVTLSCSPISGHRSVSWYQQTPGQGLQFLFEYFSETQRNKGNFPGRFSGRQFSNSRSEMNVSTLELGDSALYLCASSAWLQGEYEQYFGPGTRLTVT.

In DNA, the CDR3 is TGTGCCAGCAACCCACAGGGGAACACTGAAGCTTTCTTT. Encoded protein: CASNPQGNTEAFF. V usage is TRBV7-9 and J usage is TRBJ1-1; a possible D gene is TRBD1 (6 bases). Germline CDR1 SEHNR, CDR2 FQNEAQ (reference sequence). V lost 7 bases and J lost 1, with 10 bases in between. CDR3 length: 13 amino acids.

The J gene is TRBJ2-3, the V gene TRBV6-2 or TRBV6-3; D tentatively reads TRBD1 or TRBD2 (7 bases each). This CDR3 comprises 14 residues. V dropped 6 bases and J dropped 6 bases, with 16 bases sitting between them. Germline V gene lookup returns CDR1 MNHEY and CDR2 SVGEGT. The CDR3 DNA is TGTGCCAGCAGCGGGACAGCCGGGGGGGATACGCAGTATTTT. Translation: CASSGTAGGDTQYF.

The chain carries TRBV18 and TRBJ2-2; maybe TRBD2 (6 bases). This CDR3 has 16 residues. The V and J ends lost 4 bases and 1 base respectively, with 13 bases between them. Germline lookup yields CDR1 KGHSH and CDR2 LQKENI. This CDR3 is CASSHGGALNTGELFF. For the CDR3, the DNA is TGTGCCAGCTCACATGGCGGGGCGCTGAACACCGGGGAGCTGTTTTTT.

The chain carries TRBV24-1 and TRBJ2-3; 13 bases map to TRBD2. Germline assignment: CDR1 KGHDR and CDR2 SFDVKD. The CDR3 is 15 residues long. The ends lost 3 bases at V and 6 bases at J; junction bases unmatched: 2. CDR3 nucleotides: TGTGCCACCAGTGATACTAGCGGGGGGGATGATACGCAGTATTTT. Residues: CATSDTSGGDDTQYF.

This CDR3 is CASSRTDYNEQFF. CDR3 coding DNA: TGTGCCAGCAGCCGGACAGACTACAATGAGCAGTTCTTC. This chain links TRBV7-8 with TRBJ2-1; a weak D match, TRBD1 (6 bases). This CDR3 spans 13 amino acids. Germline CDR1 is SGHVS and CDR2 is FQNEAQ. V was clipped by 5 bases and J by 3 bases, with 8 bases between them.

This clone was observed many times. This same CDR3 is encoded by further DNA sequences in the sample. The chain employs TRBV7-9 and TRBJ2-7; TRBD1 agrees at 8 bases. With V trimmed by 0 bases and J by 4 bases, 2 bases remained unmatched. Germline V gene sequence: CDR1 SEHNR, CDR2 FQNEAQ (reference sequence). This CDR3 spans 14 amino acids. CDR3: CASSLAGQGYEQYF. For the CDR3, the DNA is TGTGCCAGCAGCTTAGCCGGACAGGGATACGAGCAGTACTTC. Variable domain in full (rest from reference TRBV7-9 and TRBJ2-7): DTGVSQNPRHKITKRGQNVTFRCDPISEHNRLYWYRQTLGQGPEFLTYFQNEAQLEKSRLLSDRFSAERPKGSFSTLEIQRTEQGDSAMYLCASSLAGQGYEQYFGPGTRLTVT.